The present TCR beta chain was sequenced within a study of blood T cell repertoires in COVID-19. At the level of the study: Whether acute or convalescent, the COVID-19 samples came from the United States, Italy and Spain.

Trimming cost V 1 base and J 2 bases; bases outside gene matches: 1. The CDR3 runs to 15 residues. Germline V gene lookup returns CDR1 SGHTA and CDR2 FQGNSA. TCRdb keeps only in-frame clones here, not all; method: immunoSEQ multiplex PCR. The table lists around 260,000 clones, roughly 89% of them singletons. The material sequenced was peripheral blood. The receptor was isolated from a woman aged 30 to 39 with active or convalescent COVID-19. V is TRBV7-2 and J is TRBJ1-3; 8 bases match TRBD1. This chain's CDR3 is CASSLGRGPGNTIYF. DNA for the CDR3: TGTGCCAGCAGCTTAGGCAGGGGGCCTGGAAACACCATATATTTT.